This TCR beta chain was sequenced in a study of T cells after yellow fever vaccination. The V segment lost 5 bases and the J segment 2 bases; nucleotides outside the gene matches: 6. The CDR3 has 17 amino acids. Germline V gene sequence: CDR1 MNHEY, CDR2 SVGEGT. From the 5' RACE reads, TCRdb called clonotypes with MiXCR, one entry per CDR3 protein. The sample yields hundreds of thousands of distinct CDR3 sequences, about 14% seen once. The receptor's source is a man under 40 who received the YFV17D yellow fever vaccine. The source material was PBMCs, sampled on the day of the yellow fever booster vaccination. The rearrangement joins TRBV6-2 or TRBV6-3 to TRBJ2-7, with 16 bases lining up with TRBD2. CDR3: CASSPGTSGRVAYEQYF. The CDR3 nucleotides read TGTGCCAGCAGTCCCGGGACTAGCGGGAGGGTCGCCTACGAGCAGTACTTC.